These 16 T cell receptor beta chains originate from one sample sequenced in a study of shared clonotypes between healthy human individuals. Only in-frame clones appear in the TCRdb table, and some are missing; sequencing was by immunoSEQ multiplex PCR. The sample has over 400,000 clones, approximately 95% seen once. Sequences were obtained from naive CD4+ T cells sorted from blood. Subset defined: CD45RA+ positively selected. Receptors were obtained from a woman under 40 in good health.

The rearrangement links TRBV28 to TRBJ1-2; 7 nucleotides align to TRBD1. V was pared by 4 bases and J by 3 bases, with 5 bases of the junction left unmatched. In germline, CDR1 is MDHEN, CDR2 SYDVKM. The length of the CDR3 is 14 residues. The DNA of the CDR3 is TGTGCCAGCAGTTCGACAGGGATGTACTATGGCTACACCTTC. This encodes CASSSTGMYYGYTF.

This rearrangement joins TRBV7-9 to TRBJ1-3; D may be TRBD1 (5 bases). Germline values: CDR1 SEHNR, CDR2 FQNEAQ (reference sequence). V lost 3 bases to trimming and J lost 0 bases, with 12 bases between them. CDR3 length equals 16 residues. The CDR3 DNA sequence: TGTGCCAGCAGCTTCGTCGAGGGGTACTCTGGAAACACCATATATTTT. This encodes CASSFVEGYSGNTIYF.

The chain carries TRBV28 and TRBJ2-1; 7 bases fit TRBD2. The CDR3 is 12 amino acids. Germline V lookup: CDR1 MDHEN, CDR2 SYDVKM. V lost 5 bases and J lost 9; bases outside the gene matches: 4. The CDR3 protein is CASSPWGGEQFF. The CDR3 DNA reads as TGTGCCAGCAGTCCCTGGGGGGGTGAGCAGTTCTTC. The full variable domain, rest sourced from reference TRBV28 and TRBJ2-1, is DVKVTQSSRYLVKRTGEKVFLECVQDMDHENMFWYRQDPGLGLRLIYFSYDVKMKEKGDIPEGYSVSREKKERFSLILESASTNQTSMYLCASSPWGGEQFFGPGTRLTVL.

About this clone: This specimen includes other DNA sequences encoding the same CDR3. The chain combines TRBV28 with TRBJ2-7; 15 bases fit TRBD2. Germline V gene data show CDR1 as MDHEN and CDR2 as SYDVKM. CDR3 length equals 16 residues. The trim removed 4 bases at V and 3 bases at J, leaving 4 bases unmatched. This chain's CDR3 is CASSSPGLAGGYEQYF. The DNA for the CDR3 is TGTGCCAGCAGTTCCCCGGGACTAGCGGGGGGCTACGAGCAGTACTTC. Supplemented by reference TRBV28 and TRBJ2-7, the full variable domain reads DVKVTQSSRYLVKRTGEKVFLECVQDMDHENMFWYRQDPGLGLRLIYFSYDVKMKEKGDIPEGYSVSREKKERFSLILESASTNQTSMYLCASSSPGLAGGYEQYFGPGTRLTVT.

This chain links TRBV27 with TRBJ2-1; a possible D gene is TRBD2 (6 bases). Germline CDR1 reads MNHEY; CDR2 reads SMNVEV (reference sequence). The V end was cut by 0 bases, the J end by 9 bases, with 18 bases between. This CDR3 spans 16 amino acids. The CDR3 region is CASSLSYEPPGSEQFF. Here the CDR3 DNA reads TGTGCCAGCAGTTTATCGTACGAACCTCCCGGGAGTGAGCAGTTCTTC.

This clone was found once. This chain uses TRBV11-3 with TRBJ1-6, with D hard to call. The CDR3 spans 15 residues. Germline values: CDR1 SGHNT, CDR2 YENEEA. V was cut by 5 bases and J by 7 bases, with 15 bases left in between. The CDR3 nucleotides read TGTGCCAGCAGCCCAGACATCAGAGAAAATTCACCCCTCCACTTT. Protein product: CASSPDIRENSPLHF.

The genes are TRBV27 and TRBJ2-3, with 8 bases that match TRBD2. CDR3 length: 16 amino acids. CDR1 and CDR2 (germline): MNHEY, SMNVEV (reference sequence). V shed 7 bases and J 1 base; nucleotides not matched to a gene: 10. CDR3 protein: CASNLIAGGGTDTQYF. As DNA, the CDR3 is TGTGCCAGCAACCTAATTGCGGGAGGCGGCACAGATACGCAGTATTTT.

V and J are TRBV9 and TRBJ2-7; D is undetermined. The CDR3 sequence is 15 residues long. Trimming took off 0 bases at V and 0 bases at J, with 10 bases between the two ends. Germline V lookup: CDR1 SGDLS, CDR2 YYNGEE. This CDR3 is CASSVGRTPSYEQYF. For the CDR3, the DNA is TGTGCCAGCAGCGTAGGCAGAACCCCCTCCTACGAGCAGTACTTC.

The rearrangement joins TRBV28 to TRBJ2-7; D may match TRBD1 or TRBD2 (5 bases each). V gave up 6 bases and J gave up 0 bases, with 21 bases separating them. The length of the CDR3 is 17 residues. Looked up from germline, CDR1 is MDHEN and CDR2 is SYDVKM. In DNA, the CDR3 is TGTGCCAGCAGCCACTTCTACCGGGACCGGAGCTCCTACGAGCAGTACTTC. Amino acid sequence: CASSHFYRDRSSYEQYF.

The chain recombines TRBV2 with TRBJ2-7, with D possibly matching TRBD1 (6 bases). This CDR3 contains 15 residues. Germline CDR1 is SNHLY and CDR2 is FYNNEI. Deletions cut 5 bases from V and 4 bases from J, with 18 bases between. CDR3 bases: TGTGCCAGCAGTAAAACCGGGACAAAAGAGTACGAGCAGTACTTC. Encoded protein: CASSKTGTKEYEQYF.

The sample holds one count of this clone. The rearrangement joins TRBV2 to TRBJ1-1; D call uncertain. V was clipped by 4 bases and J by 7 bases, with 13 bases between them. The CDR3 length is 13 residues. Germline CDR1 and CDR2: SNHLY and FYNNEI. The CDR3: CASSGWSKSEAFF. As DNA, the CDR3 is TGTGCCAGCAGTGGATGGTCTAAGAGTGAAGCTTTCTTT.

The chain is built from TRBV21-1 and TRBJ1-3; no check of the table's D call, TRBD1, against the DNA was made. TRBV21-1 is an annotated pseudogene. This CDR3 contains 18 residues. CDR3 DNA: TGTGCCAGCAGCGAGACTCATAAACAGGGAAAGCGGGGAAACACCATATATTTT. This sequence encodes CASSETHKQGKRGNTIYF.

As to this clone: This sample includes further DNA sequences coding for the same CDR3. V gene TRBV5-1 combines with J gene TRBJ1-2, with 9 nucleotides matching TRBD1. Trimming removed 0 bases from V and 2 bases from J; junction bases left unmatched: 5. The CDR3 runs to 16 residues. The V gene's germline CDR1 is SGHRS and CDR2 YFSETQ. CDR3 protein: CASSLGRDRVNYGYTF. In nucleotides, the CDR3 is TGCGCCAGCAGCTTGGGCCGGGACAGGGTAAACTATGGCTACACCTTC.

The table lists this clone with a count of one. This chain joins TRBV9 and TRBJ2-3, with D unresolved. The V gene lost 0 bases and the J gene lost 2 bases, with 7 bases spanning the gap. Germline lookup yields CDR1 SGDLS and CDR2 YYNGEE. The CDR3 is 14 residues long. This CDR3 is CASSVESHTDTQYF. In DNA form, the CDR3 reads TGTGCCAGCAGCGTAGAGTCTCACACAGATACGCAGTATTTT.

The chain recombines TRBV9 with TRBJ2-1; D assignment may be TRBD1 or TRBD2 (5 bases each). The ends were cut back, 4 bases at V and 4 bases at J, with 21 bases in the middle. This CDR3 is built from 17 residues. CDR1 is SGDLS and CDR2 is YYNGEE in the germline V gene. The CDR3 loop reads CASSPKPPGPEYNEQFF. As DNA, the CDR3 is TGTGCCAGCAGCCCCAAGCCCCCGGGGCCAGAGTACAATGAGCAGTTCTTC.

The chain carries TRBV10-1 and TRBJ2-7, with D possibly matching TRBD2 (6 bases). This CDR3 spans 15 amino acids. Between the trimmed V and J ends, which lost 0 bases and 3 bases, there was a span of 12 bases. Germline V CDR1 and CDR2: WNHNN, SYGVQD (reference sequence). CDR3 bases: TGCGCCAGCAGTGAGTCCTTAGGGGAGGACTACGAGCAGTACTTC. Translation gives CASSESLGEDYEQYF.